The next 22 T cell receptor beta chains were all read from a single sample in a study of tumor and adjacent non-tumor tissue in lung cancer. Three rounds of nested PCR, following a modified ARM-PCR protocol, produced the TCRbeta library. TCRdb re-analysed the multiplex PCR reads in MiXCR, keeping a single row per CDR3 protein. The data show over 100,000 distinct CDR3 sequences, with 60% to 80% seen just once and roughly 19% held by the top ten. This sample's RNA came from whole unsorted tissue. More than 3 cm separated this lung sample from the edge of the tumor. Sequenced material: distant non-tumor lung tissue. The source of these receptors is a man aged 60 to 69 with non-small cell lung cancer.

The chain links TRBV29-1 to TRBJ2-1; 11 nucleotides agree with TRBD2. In germline, CDR1 is SQVTM, CDR2 ANQGSEA. The CDR3 runs 19 residues. The V and J ends lost 3 bases and 4 bases, in that order; junction bases with no gene match: 17. CDR3 DNA sequence: TGCAGCGTTGAGGGTCTGGGGCTAGCGGGAGGAAAGGCTTACAATGAGCAGTTCTTC. Its translation: CSVEGLGLAGGKAYNEQFF.

This clonotype was detected only a few times. The CDR3 carries no conserved terminal phenylalanine or tryptophan, so it likely arises from a read error. The chain recombines TRBV7-2 with TRBJ2-1; 9 bases are shared with TRBD2. Trimming removed 5 bases from V and 2 bases from J; junction bases left unmatched: 4. In germline, CDR1 is SGHTA, CDR2 FQGNSA. The CDR3 contains 15 residues. The CDR3, as DNA: TGTGCCAGCAGCAAGCGGGAGGCAGCCTACAATGAGCAGTTCCTC. Protein: CASSKREAAYNEQFL.

This clonotype has just a few counts. The V call is TRBV30, the J call TRBJ1-2, with D possibly matching TRBD1 (6 bases). Trimming pared 1 base from V and 3 bases from J, leaving 9 bases between. Germline V gene data show CDR1 as GTSNPN and CDR2 as SVGIG (reference sequence). This CDR3 spans 13 amino acids. CDR3 residues: CAWSAGGDYGYTF. CDR3 in DNA: TGTGCCTGGAGTGCGGGGGGCGACTATGGCTACACCTTC.

Note on this clonotype: This likely comes from a read error, as the CDR3 has no conserved phenylalanine or tryptophan at its end. Because the CDR3's place on the DNA is in doubt, the DNA is left out and the CDR3 is given as listed by TCRdb. This chain uses TRBV6-5 with TRBJ2-7; the table calls TRBD1, which could not be checked here. Germline V gene data show CDR1 as MNHEY and CDR2 as SVGAGI. The CDR3 spans 15 amino acids, including both terminal residues. This CDR3 is CASSSKRDRAYEQCI.

The chain recombines TRBV10-3 with TRBJ2-3, with a weak D call TRBD1 (5 bases). The CDR3 extends over 14 amino acids. Trimming took 6 bases from V and 2 from J, leaving 12 bases between them. CDR1 and CDR2 (germline): ENHRY, SYGVKD. The CDR3 protein is CAISTDSDTDTQYF. DNA for the CDR3: TGTGCCATCAGCACAGACAGCGACACAGATACGCAGTATTTT.

V and J are TRBV10-3 and TRBJ2-7, with D perhaps TRBD2 (6 bases). The germline gives CDR1 ENHRY, CDR2 SYGVKD. V lost 5 bases, J lost 7 bases, and 15 bases lay in between. The CDR3 extends over 13 amino acids. CDR3 DNA: TGTGCCATCAGTCAAGCTCCGGGGAGGGAGCAGTACTTC. Translated, it gives CAISQAPGREQYF.

With respect to this clonotype: One junction end disagrees with the germline gene, perhaps due to a read error. The chain combines TRBV12-3 or TRBV12-4 with TRBJ2-2, with a tentative D call TRBD2 (6 bases). The CDR3 is 13 amino acids. CDR3 sequence: CASRFTSTWELFF. CDR3 nucleotide sequence: TGTGCCAGCAGATTCACTAGCACCTGGGAGCTGTTTTTT.

The J gene is TRBJ1-2, the V gene TRBV20-1; maybe TRBD1 (6 bases). Germline V gives CDR1 DFQATT, CDR2 SNEGSKA (reference sequence). The CDR3 runs to 14 residues. Trimming took off 1 base at V and 3 bases at J, with 12 bases between the two ends. This CDR3 reads CSARAQGSDYGYTF. DNA of the CDR3: TGCAGTGCTAGAGCGCAGGGGTCGGACTATGGCTACACCTTC.

A note on this clonotype: This may be a read error, as it is one base from a much larger clone. V and J are TRBV7-9 and TRBJ2-1; 7 bases agree with TRBD1. CDR1 and CDR2 from the germline V gene are SEHNR and FQNEAQ (reference sequence). J lost 5 bases, V lost 2 bases, and 12 bases had no gene match. This CDR3 is built from 17 residues. CDR3 protein: CASSLSKATGSHNEQFF. The CDR3, as DNA: TGTGCCAGCAGCTTATCGAAGGCGACAGGGTCCCACAATGAGCAGTTCTTC.

On this clonotype: A junction end diverges from the germline sequence, so it may reflect a read error. This chain uses TRBV6-2 or TRBV6-3 with TRBJ1-5; D call uncertain. The CDR3 contains 15 residues. Germline V gives CDR1 MNHEY, CDR2 SVGEGT. The CDR3 spells CTSTTEGKGNQPQHF. For the CDR3, the DNA is TGTACCAGCACTACGGAGGGTAAAGGCAATCAGCCCCAGCATTTT.

V is TRBV2 and J is TRBJ2-2; D ambiguous. CDR3 length: 16 amino acids. V lost 7 bases to trimming and J lost 0 bases, with 15 bases between them. Germline assignment: CDR1 SNHLY and CDR2 FYNNEI. The CDR3 sequence is CASKVGSKTNTGELFF. CDR3 DNA sequence: TGTGCCAGCAAGGTCGGCTCCAAAACGAACACCGGGGAGCTGTTTTTT.

The chain employs TRBV11-2 and TRBJ2-1; D is possibly TRBD2 (5 bases). The CDR3 contains 16 residues. V was shortened by 9 bases and J by 6 bases, with 24 bases between the two germline ends. Germline loops: CDR1 SGHAT, CDR2 FQNNGV. The CDR3 is CARCLSAGMPSNEQFF. The CDR3 nucleotides are TGTGCCAGGTGCTTATCGGCGGGTATGCCGAGCAATGAGCAGTTCTTC.

As regards this clonotype: A read error may produce the germline difference seen at one junction end. The chain uses TRBV2 and TRBJ2-2; D possibly uses TRBD1 or TRBD2 (6 bases each). Looked up from germline, CDR1 is SNHLY and CDR2 is FYNNEI. The length of the CDR3 is 15 residues. The CDR3 DNA reads TGTGCCAGCAGTGAGAGGGGGGCTGACACCGGGGAGCTGATTTTT. This sequence encodes CASSERGADTGELIF.

This clonotype was seen a few times. This may stem from a read error, because a much larger clone lies one nucleotide away. V usage is TRBV6-6 and J usage is TRBJ2-3, with a weak D call TRBD1 (5 bases). CDR3 length equals 14 residues. CDR1 and CDR2 (germline): MNHNY, SVGAGI (reference sequence). The CDR3 protein is CDSSPRASTDTQYF. For the CDR3, the DNA is TGTGACAGCTCGCCCAGGGCTAGCACAGATACGCAGTATTTT.

This clonotype occurred many times. V usage is TRBV6-6 and J usage is TRBJ2-1; D unresolved. This CDR3 has 11 amino acids. The germline V gene encodes CDR1 MNHNY and CDR2 SVGAGI (reference sequence). With 6 bases removed from V and 4 bases from J, the gap between germline ends came to 4 bases. Written as DNA, the CDR3 is TGTGCCAGCAGGGTGTACAATGAGCAGTTCTTC. Residues: CASRVYNEQFF.

This clonotype has just a few counts. V and J are TRBV7-8 and TRBJ1-1, with D possibly being TRBD1 (5 bases). Germline V gene lookup returns CDR1 SGHVS and CDR2 FQNEAQ. The CDR3 spans 13 residues. V was clipped by 7 bases and J by 1 base, with 10 bases between them. The CDR3 loop reads CASTKGTNTEAFF. CDR3 bases: TGTGCCAGCACCAAAGGGACGAACACTGAAGCTTTCTTT. Full variable domain (outside the CDR3, taken from reference TRBV7-8 and TRBJ1-1): GAGVSQSPRYKVAKRGQDVALRCDPISGHVSLFWYQQALGQGPEFLTYFQNEAQLDKSGLPSDRFFAERPEGSVSTLKIQRTQQEDSAVYLCASTKGTNTEAFFGQGTRLTVV.

Note on this clonotype: At one of its ends the junction is not consistent with the germline gene, which may arise from a read error. The genes are TRBV11-2 and TRBJ1-6; D may be TRBD1 (5 bases). CDR1 SGHAT and CDR2 FQNNGV come from the germline V gene. The CDR3 sequence is 15 residues long. This CDR3 reads CANSLASQGESPLYF. CDR3 nucleotides: TGTGCCAACAGCTTAGCTAGTCAGGGCGAATCACCCCTCTACTTT.

In regard to this clonotype: Since no conserved phenylalanine or tryptophan closes the CDR3, a read error is the likely cause. The J gene is TRBJ2-2, the V gene TRBV11-2; D remains unclear. Per the germline V gene, CDR1 is SGHAT and CDR2 is FQNNGV. The length of the CDR3 is 13 residues. CDR3 in DNA: TGTGCCAGTAGCTTAGAAGGCACCGGGGAGCTGTTTTCT. Its translation is CASSLEGTGELFS.

About this clonotype itself: The junction does not match germline at one end; this may be a read error. The chain links TRBV29-1 to TRBJ2-5; TRBD2 aligns across 8 bases. The CDR3 has 14 amino acids. Germline CDR1 reads SQVTM; CDR2 reads ANQGSEA. Here the CDR3 reads CSVGSGGLSKTQYF. The CDR3 DNA sequence: TGCAGTGTTGGAAGCGGGGGACTTTCGAAGACCCAGTACTTC.

A note on this clonotype: A single base separates this from a much larger clone, so it may be a read error. Since no conserved phenylalanine or tryptophan closes the CDR3, a read error is the likely cause. The gene calls are TRBV12-3 or TRBV12-4 and TRBJ1-5; D ambiguous. The CDR3 runs 13 residues. V lost 5 bases and J 7 bases, leaving 12 bases between the germline ends. CDR3 DNA: TGTGCCAGCAGTCGGGCCCGGTACCAGCCCCAGCATTAT. Translating gives CASSRARYQPQHY.

This clonotype was observed a few times. The rearrangement links TRBV20-1 to TRBJ1-6; 9 nucleotides align to TRBD1. This CDR3 region has 16 residues. CDR1 is DFQATT and CDR2 is SNEGSKA in the germline V gene (reference sequence). V lost 0 bases to trimming and J lost 7 bases; unmatched junction nucleotides: 7. Here the CDR3 reads CSARDLGQGSNSPLHF. In nucleotides, the CDR3 is TGCAGTGCTAGAGATTTGGGACAGGGATCGAATTCACCCCTCCACTTT.

About this clonotype itself: A read error is likely, as this CDR3 ends without the conserved phenylalanine or tryptophan. This chain uses TRBV29-1 with TRBJ2-1; D possibly uses TRBD1 or TRBD2 (5 bases each). CDR1 is SQVTM, CDR2 ANQGSEA, per germline. CDR3 length: 16 residues. CDR3 sequence reads: CSVVGRVGSPGNEQFL. The CDR3 bases are TGTAGCGTTGTGGGCAGGGTAGGTTCTCCGGGCAATGAGCAGTTCCTC.